This TCR beta chain stems from a study of blood T cell repertoires in COVID-19. Study details: There were acute and convalescent COVID-19 samples, and they came from the United States, Italy and Spain. In each case, the material was cDNA or gDNA derived from T cells, B-cell-depleted T cells, or PBMCs.

Authors' methods: Reference gene primer amplification gave nucleated cell count estimates. Method: immunoSEQ multiplex PCR; TCRdb's copy keeps in-frame clones and lacks some. V, J and clone size are taken as reported in that table, and D and trimming were inferred from the DNA itself. The sample consists of approximately 270,000 clones, about 91% of them appearing once. Sequenced sample: peripheral blood. This TCR was recovered from a man older than 75 with acute or convalescent COVID-19.

The CDR3 DNA follows: TGTGCCAGTAGTATAGCTACTAGTGGGACCGGGGAGCTGTTTTTT. This gives the protein CASSIATSGTGELFF. This sequence joins TRBV19 and TRBJ2-2; D might be TRBD2 (5 bases). Germline-derived CDR1 and CDR2 are LNHDA and SQIVND (reference sequence). V gave up 1 base and J gave up 5 bases, with 11 bases separating them. CDR3 length: 15 residues.